This T cell receptor (beta chain) is from a study of blood T cell repertoires in COVID-19. The wider study: Donors in Cohort 3 counted as recovered after two negative PCRs, clearance, or symptom resolution. COVID-19 samples from acute and convalescent phases originated in the United States, Italy and Spain.

Per germline, CDR1 SGHRS and CDR2 YFSETQ. With 4 bases clipped from V and 3 bases from J, the junction kept 4 bases outside the gene matches. CDR3 size: 14 residues. Study processing details: Nucleated cell number was recorded as an estimate derived from reference gene primer amplification. Data came from immunoSEQ multiplex PCR; TCRdb stores just in-frame clones and leaves some out. That table gives V, J and clone size, and the DNA gave D and trimming. The sample lists approximately 360,000 clones; around 87% were seen once. The V and J genes are TRBV5-1 and TRBJ1-1; TRBD1 agrees at 9 bases. Material for sequencing was PBMCs or T cells enriched from blood (not recorded which). The source is a middle-aged man in a cohort exposed to, infected with or recovered from COVID-19 (not recorded which). This CDR3 reads CASSAGQGYTEAFF. The CDR3 DNA sequence: TGCGCCAGCAGCGCGGGACAGGGATACACTGAAGCTTTCTTT.